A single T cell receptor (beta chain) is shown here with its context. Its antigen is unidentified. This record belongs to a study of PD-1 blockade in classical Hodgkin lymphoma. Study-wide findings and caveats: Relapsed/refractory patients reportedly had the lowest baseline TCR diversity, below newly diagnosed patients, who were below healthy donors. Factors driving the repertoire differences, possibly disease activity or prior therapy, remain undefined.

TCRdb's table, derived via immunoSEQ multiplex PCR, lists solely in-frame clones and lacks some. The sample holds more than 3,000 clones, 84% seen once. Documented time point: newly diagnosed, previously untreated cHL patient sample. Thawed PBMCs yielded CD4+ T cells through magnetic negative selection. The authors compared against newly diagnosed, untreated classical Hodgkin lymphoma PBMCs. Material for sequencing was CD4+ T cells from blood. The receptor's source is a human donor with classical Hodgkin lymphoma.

The CDR3 is CASSPVGDSPLHF. The CDR3, as DNA: TGTGCCAGTAGTCCGGTAGGGGATTCACCCCTCCACTTT. V gene TRBV19 combines with J gene TRBJ1-6, with D possibly TRBD1 on 5 matching bases. The V and J ends lost 5 bases and 8 bases respectively, with 10 bases between them. In germline, CDR1 is LNHDA, CDR2 SQIVND (reference sequence). CDR3 size: 13 residues.